The table lists the clone carrying this T cell receptor beta chain with a count of one. Antigen unknown. Measured with immunoSEQ multiplex PCR; TCRdb has only the in-frame clones, and not every one. Of over 85,000 clones in the sample, about three quarters were seen once. The data belong to a study of Ad26.COV2.S vaccination and SARS-CoV-2 variants. The study's findings and limits: Total responses of T cells may have been underestimated by the analyses of TCR breadth and depth. Recipients of either vaccine or placebo displayed similar breadth of non-spike TCRs. Considerable breadth of spike-specific CD8+ and CD4+ T cell responses has reportedly been documented following vaccination.

Germline V gene sequence: CDR1 SGHTA, CDR2 FQGNSA. V lost 5 bases and J lost 6; bases outside the gene matches: 9. The CDR3 is 14 amino acids. The chain couples TRBV7-2 to TRBJ1-1; 7 bases are shared with TRBD1. The input for sequencing was peripheral blood, taken after recovery from COVID-19. The receptor comes from a human donor who had recovered from COVID-19. CDR3 bases: TGTGCCAGCAGCGCTTACGGACAGGCCCCTGAAGCTTTCTTT. It is translated as CASSAYGQAPEAFF.